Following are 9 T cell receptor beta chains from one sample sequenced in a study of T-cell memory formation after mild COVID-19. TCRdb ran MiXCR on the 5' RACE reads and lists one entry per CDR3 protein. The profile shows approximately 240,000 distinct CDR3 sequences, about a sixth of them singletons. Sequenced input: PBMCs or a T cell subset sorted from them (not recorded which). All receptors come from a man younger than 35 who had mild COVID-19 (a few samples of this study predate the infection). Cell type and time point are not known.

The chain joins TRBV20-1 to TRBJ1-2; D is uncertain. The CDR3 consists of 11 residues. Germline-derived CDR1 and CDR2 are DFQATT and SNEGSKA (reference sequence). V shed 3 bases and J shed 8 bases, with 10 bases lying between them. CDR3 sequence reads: CSASLGQGYTF. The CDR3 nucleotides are TGCAGTGCTAGTTTAGGGCAAGGCTACACCTTC.

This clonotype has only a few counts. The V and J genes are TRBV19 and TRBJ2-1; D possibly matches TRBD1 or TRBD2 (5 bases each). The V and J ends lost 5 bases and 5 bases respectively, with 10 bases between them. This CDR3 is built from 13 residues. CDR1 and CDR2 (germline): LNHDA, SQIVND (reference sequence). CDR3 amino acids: CASSRDGNNEQFF. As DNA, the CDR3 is TGTGCCAGTAGTCGGGACGGAAACAATGAGCAGTTCTTC.

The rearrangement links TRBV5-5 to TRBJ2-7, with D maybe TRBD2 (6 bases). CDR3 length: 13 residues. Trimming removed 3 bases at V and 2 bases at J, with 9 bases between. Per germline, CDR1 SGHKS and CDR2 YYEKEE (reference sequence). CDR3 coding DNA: TGTGCCAGCAGCTCGCGGGGTCCCTACGAGCAGTACGTC. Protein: CASSSRGPYEQYV.

The CDR3 nucleotides read TGTGCCAGCAGCCCCCGCGGGGCCCTAAATCAGCCCCAGCATTTT. It specifies CASSPRGALNQPQHF. The V and J genes are TRBV9 and TRBJ1-5; TRBD1 might be the D (5 bases). The germline V and J ends were trimmed by 4 bases and 4 bases, with 15 bases remaining between them. CDR3 length: 15 residues. Germline lookup yields CDR1 SGDLS and CDR2 YYNGEE. The variable domain in full, with the rest retrieved from reference TRBV9 and TRBJ1-5, is DSGVTQTPKHLITATGQRVTLRCSPRSGDLSVYWYQQSLDQGLQFLIQYYNGEERAKGNILERFSAQQFPDLHSELNLSSLELGDSALYFCASSPRGALNQPQHFGDGTRLSIL.

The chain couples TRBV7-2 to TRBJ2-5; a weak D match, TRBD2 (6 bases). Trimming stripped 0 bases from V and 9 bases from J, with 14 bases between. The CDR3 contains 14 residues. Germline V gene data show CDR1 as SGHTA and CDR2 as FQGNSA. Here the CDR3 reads CASSLAGLLGSQYF. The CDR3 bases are TGTGCCAGCAGCTTAGCGGGACTGCTCGGTTCCCAGTACTTC.

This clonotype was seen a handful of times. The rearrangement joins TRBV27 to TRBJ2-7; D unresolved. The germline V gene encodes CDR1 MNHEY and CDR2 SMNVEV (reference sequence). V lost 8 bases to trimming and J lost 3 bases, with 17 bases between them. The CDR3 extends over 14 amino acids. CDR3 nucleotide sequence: TGTGCCAGCGCTAAGCGAGGACCAAGCTACGAGCAGTACGTC. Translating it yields CASAKRGPSYEQYV.

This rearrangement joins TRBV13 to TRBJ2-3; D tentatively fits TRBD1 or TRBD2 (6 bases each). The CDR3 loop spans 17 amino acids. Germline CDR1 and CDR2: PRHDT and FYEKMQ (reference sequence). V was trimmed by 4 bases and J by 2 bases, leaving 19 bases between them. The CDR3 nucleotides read TGTGCCAGCAGCTCCCGCCCGGAGGGGGATCACACAGATACGCAGTATTTT. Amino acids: CASSSRPEGDHTDTQYF.

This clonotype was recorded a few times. CDR3 nucleotide sequence: TGTGCCAGCAGCTTAGGAACTAGTTTTGGCACAGATACGCAGTATTTT. Its translation: CASSLGTSFGTDTQYF. V is TRBV7-2 and J is TRBJ2-3, with D possibly matching TRBD2 (5 bases). Trimming left V 1 base short and J 1 base short, with 12 bases between. Germline V gene lookup returns CDR1 SGHTA and CDR2 FQGNSA. This CDR3 comprises 16 residues.

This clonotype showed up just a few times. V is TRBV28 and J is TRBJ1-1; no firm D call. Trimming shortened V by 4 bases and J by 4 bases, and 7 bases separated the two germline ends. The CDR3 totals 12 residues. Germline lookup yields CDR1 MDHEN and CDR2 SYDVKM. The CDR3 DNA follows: TGTGCCAGCAGTTCCCCGTCCACTGAAGCTTTCTTT. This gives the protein CASSSPSTEAFF. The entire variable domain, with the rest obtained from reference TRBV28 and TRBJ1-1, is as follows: DVKVTQSSRYLVKRTGEKVFLECVQDMDHENMFWYRQDPGLGLRLIYFSYDVKMKEKGDIPEGYSVSREKKERFSLILESASTNQTSMYLCASSSPSTEAFFGQGTRLTVV.